Listed below are T cell receptor beta chains from one sample, sequenced in a study of blood T cell repertoires in COVID-19. Some clones are missing from TCRdb's copy, which holds only in-frame ones; the method was immunoSEQ multiplex PCR. The profile shows under 250,000 clones, about 86% of them singletons. The sequenced sample was peripheral blood. The receptors originated from a woman aged 50 to 60 with acute or convalescent COVID-19. Both conserved end residues are trimmed from each CDR3. The D gene is left open where the match is weak.

>TRBV9|TRBJ2-5|TRBD2
ASSVLAGVGETQY
>TRBV2|TRBJ2-1|TRBD2
ASRQGTSGYNEQF
>TRBV19|TRBJ2-6|NA
ASSISAAMSGANVLT
>TRBV9|TRBJ1-3|NA
ASSVGGEFPIY
>TRBV5-6|TRBJ2-5|TRBD1
ASSFPTGNEQETQY
>TRBV15|TRBJ2-3|TRBD2
ATSRETSGTDTQY
>TRBV28|TRBJ2-3|TRBD2
ASRSSGSLGDTQY
>TRBV19|TRBJ2-2|NA
ASSIGASNTGELF
>TRBV7-3|TRBJ2-2|TRBD2
ASSLMAGGPGELF
>TRBV20-1|TRBJ2-3|TRBD1
SASSPGQGATDTQY
>TRBV12-3/TRBV12-4|TRBJ1-1|NA
ASEGELNTEAF
>TRBV5-6|TRBJ2-5|NA
ASSLTSPETQY
>TRBV6-1|TRBJ2-7|TRBD2
ASSESLAERQY
>TRBV27|TRBJ2-7|TRBD1
ASSPDLTGPWSYEQY
>TRBV6-5|TRBJ2-7|NA
ASSYYTGRERYEQY
>TRBV6-5|TRBJ2-3|NA
ASSTRRMGTDTQY
>TRBV28|TRBJ1-5|NA
ASDHRVGRLNQPQH
>TRBV18|TRBJ2-7|NA
ASSPATLWSRYEQY
>TRBV5-1|TRBJ2-3|NA
ASSLYVSPEITDTQY
>TRBV7-2|TRBJ2-7|TRBD2
ASSLVAGTTYEQY
>TRBV2|TRBJ1-1|NA
ASQGQSNTEAF
>TRBV30|TRBJ1-2|NA
AWSHYSGLGYT
>TRBV19|TRBJ2-3|TRBD1
ASSMGTASTDTQY
>TRBV18|TRBJ2-1|NA
ASSPPVLDEQF
>TRBV6-2/TRBV6-3|TRBJ2-1|NA
ASSLLTRGVLISYNEQF
>TRBV10-3|TRBJ2-3|NA
AISESAGFTDTQY
>TRBV28|TRBJ1-1|TRBD1
ASSSGQGSAF
>TRBV27|TRBJ2-7|TRBD1
ASSLGWDRGSYEQY
>TRBV27|TRBJ2-7|NA
ASSTTARVLY
>TRBV10-2|TRBJ1-2|TRBD1
ASGGTGVNYGYT
>TRBV5-1|TRBJ1-5|NA
ASSPDGRDQPQH
>TRBV6-5|TRBJ2-3|NA
ASNIWGSTDTQY
>TRBV14|TRBJ2-2|TRBD1
ASSLATGVVGELF
>TRBV7-9|TRBJ1-4|NA
ASSTLEWNPTNEKLF
>TRBV15|TRBJ1-5|TRBD1
ATSTSGQGDDQPQH
>TRBV19|TRBJ2-1|TRBD2
ASTHSGVYNEQF
>TRBV7-3|TRBJ2-1|TRBD2
ASSTGLGYNEQF
>TRBV5-6|TRBJ2-2|NA
ASSSIANTGELF
>TRBV19|TRBJ2-5|NA
ASSPADQETQY
>TRBV5-8|TRBJ2-7|TRBD2
ASSSGLAGGNSYEQY
>TRBV6-2/TRBV6-3|TRBJ2-7|TRBD2
ASSFPNGLAGGRSDEQY
>TRBV5-4|TRBJ2-1|TRBD2
ASSLELADYNEQF
>TRBV7-9|TRBJ1-1|NA
ASSPWGGSNTEAF
>TRBV6-5|TRBJ2-7|NA
ASRAVFNYEQY
>TRBV10-3|TRBJ1-1|TRBD1
AIRDRAYTEAF
>TRBV6-5|TRBJ1-1|NA
ASMVDFLNTEAF
>TRBV6-1|TRBJ1-2|NA
ASSEGRQYSYT
>TRBV15|TRBJ2-7|TRBD1
ATQSRGLSYEQY
>TRBV2|TRBJ1-5|TRBD1
ASSRTGGDQPQH
>TRBV28|TRBJ2-5|TRBD1
ASSLSRTGQETQY